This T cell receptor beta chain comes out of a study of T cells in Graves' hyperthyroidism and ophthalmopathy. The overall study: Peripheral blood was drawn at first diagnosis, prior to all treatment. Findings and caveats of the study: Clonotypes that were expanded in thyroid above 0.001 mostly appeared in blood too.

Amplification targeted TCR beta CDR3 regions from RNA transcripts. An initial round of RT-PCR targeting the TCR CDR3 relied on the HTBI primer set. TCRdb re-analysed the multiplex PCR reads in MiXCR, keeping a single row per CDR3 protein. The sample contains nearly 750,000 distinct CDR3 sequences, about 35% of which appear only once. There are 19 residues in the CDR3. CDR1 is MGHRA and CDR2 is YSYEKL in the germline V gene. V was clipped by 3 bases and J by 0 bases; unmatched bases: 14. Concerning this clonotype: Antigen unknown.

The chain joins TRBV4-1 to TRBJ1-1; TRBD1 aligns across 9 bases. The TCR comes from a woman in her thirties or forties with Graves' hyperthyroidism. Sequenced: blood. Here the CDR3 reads CASSHKPGTGILLNTEAFF. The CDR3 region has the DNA TGCGCCAGCAGCCATAAACCCGGGACAGGGATCCTTTTGAACACTGAAGCTTTCTTT.